Following are 30 T cell receptor beta chains from one sample sequenced in a study of CXCR3-negative and CXCR3-positive naive CD8 T cells. Libraries of TRB cDNA were made by 5' RACE and carried UMIs. TCRdb reprocessed the 5' RACE reads and reports one entry per CDR3 protein, with no DNA. The table lists 100,000 to 150,000 distinct CDR3 sequences, with 0.29% in the top ten. The sample taken for sequencing was naive CXCR3- CD8+ T cells from blood. Stated subset: CD45RO-CCR7+CD27+CD95- naive CD8+ T cells lacking CXCR3 (TNR3-). The receptors were sampled from a human donor in good health. Some clones in this sample may be carry-over from other donors' samples.

This sequence joins TRBV29-1 and TRBJ2-1; TCRdb's D call, TRBD1, is unchecked because there is no DNA. Germline CDR1 reads SQVTM; CDR2 reads ANQGSEA. The CDR3 has 14 residues. This CDR3 is CSAQWAGGSNEQFF.

The chain combines TRBV6-5 with TRBJ2-5; TCRdb calls TRBD2, which cannot be checked without DNA. Per germline, CDR1 MNHEY and CDR2 SVGAGI. The CDR3 covers 16 residues. The CDR3 sequence: CASSYSRDSPWETQYF.

The CDR3 sequence: CASSLEASQETQYF. This sequence joins TRBV7-6 and TRBJ2-5. The germline V gene encodes CDR1 SGHVS and CDR2 FNYEAQ. This CDR3 region has 14 residues. The full variable domain, rest sourced from reference TRBV7-6 and TRBJ2-5, is GAGVSQSPRYKVTKRGQDVALRCDPISGHVSLYWYRQALGQGPEFLTYFNYEAQQDKSGLPNDRFSAERPEGSISTLTIQRTEQRDSAMYRCASSLEASQETQYFGPGTRLLVL.

The V and J genes are TRBV2 and TRBJ2-7; the D call from TCRdb, TRBD1, cannot be confirmed without DNA. Germline lookup yields CDR1 SNHLY and CDR2 FYNNEI. The CDR3 extends over 13 amino acids. This CDR3 is CASSEGGPYEQYF.

V and J are TRBV27 and TRBJ1-1; the TRBD1 assignment by TCRdb is unverifiable without DNA. Germline V lookup: CDR1 MNHEY, CDR2 SMNVEV (reference sequence). The CDR3 has 14 amino acids. The chain's CDR3 is CASSPGWLYTEAFF.

The chain combines TRBV7-2 with TRBJ2-7; lacking DNA, the TRBD2 call made by TCRdb goes unchecked. CDR1 SGHTA and CDR2 FQGNSA come from the germline V gene. The CDR3 has 14 amino acids. CDR3 loop: CASSHSSGSYEQYF.

The chain combines TRBV7-9 with TRBJ1-5; TCRdb's D call, TRBD1, is unchecked because there is no DNA. The CDR3 loop spans 14 amino acids. Germline V gene sequence: CDR1 SEHNR, CDR2 FQNEAQ (reference sequence). The CDR3 protein is CASSLTTGTQPQHF.

This chain joins TRBV9 and TRBJ2-5; TCRdb's D gene call, TRBD1, goes unchecked for lack of DNA. The germline CDR1 and CDR2 sequences are SGDLS and YYNGEE. The CDR3 is 14 residues long. The CDR3 loop is CASSIGQFQETQYF.

V usage is TRBV15 and J usage is TRBJ2-5; with no DNA, the TCRdb D assignment of TRBD2 cannot be verified. Germline values: CDR1 LNHNV, CDR2 YYDKDF (reference sequence). The CDR3 totals 16 residues. The CDR3 protein is CATSSEAGLAGVRQYF. Full variable domain (remainder filled in from reference TRBV15 and TRBJ2-5): DAMVIQNPRYQVTQFGKPVTLSCSQTLNHNVMYWYQQKSSQAPKLLFHYYDKDFNNEADTPDNFQSRRPNTSFCFLDIRSPGLGDTAMYLCATSSEAGLAGVRQYFGPGTRLLVL.

The gene calls are TRBV29-1 and TRBJ2-1; TCRdb's assignment of TRBD1 cannot be checked, as there is no DNA. Per the germline V gene, CDR1 is SQVTM and CDR2 is ANQGSEA. CDR3 length: 17 residues. The CDR3 sequence is CSVDLTLQGASYNEQFF.

This sequence joins TRBV9 and TRBJ2-1; TCRdb names TRBD1, which stays unverified in the absence of DNA. Germline loops: CDR1 SGDLS, CDR2 YYNGEE. The CDR3 is 15 amino acids. CDR3 sequence: CASSAGGQAYNEQFF.

This chain uses TRBV20-1 with TRBJ2-1; without DNA, the TCRdb call of TRBD1 cannot be checked. This CDR3 is 14 amino acids long. Looked up from germline, CDR1 is DFQATT and CDR2 is SNEGSKA (reference sequence). CDR3 loop: CSARDRGDYNEQFF.

This rearrangement joins TRBV7-9 to TRBJ2-1; absent DNA, TCRdb's TRBD2 call cannot be checked. Germline lookup yields CDR1 SEHNR and CDR2 FQNEAQ (reference sequence). CDR3 length: 13 residues. CDR3 residues: CASSRPSEYSPFF.

The V and J genes are TRBV11-3 and TRBJ2-5; absent DNA, TCRdb's TRBD1 call cannot be checked. Germline lookup yields CDR1 SGHNT and CDR2 YENEEA. The CDR3 has 14 amino acids. CDR3: CASSSTGGQETQYF.

The V gene is TRBV20-1, the J gene TRBJ2-2; the TCRdb call, TRBD1, lacks DNA for checking. Germline V CDR1 and CDR2: DFQATT, SNEGSKA (reference sequence). This CDR3 region has 18 residues. CDR3 amino acids: CSASRVDSATVRSGELFF.

The chain links TRBV23-1 to TRBJ1-4; the D call of TRBD1 rests on TCRdb alone, since no DNA is present to check it. TRBV23-1 is noted as an ORF with a role that remains uncertain. This CDR3 has 13 amino acids. The CDR3 sequence: CAAPTGLKWKLFF.

J is TRBJ2-7 and V is TRBV9; without DNA, the TCRdb call of TRBD1 cannot be checked. Germline lookup yields CDR1 SGDLS and CDR2 YYNGEE. The CDR3 runs to 15 residues. The CDR3 sequence is CASSVVPDRKYEQYF. Variable domain in full (rest from reference TRBV9 and TRBJ2-7): DSGVTQTPKHLITATGQRVTLRCSPRSGDLSVYWYQQSLDQGLQFLIQYYNGEERAKGNILERFSAQQFPDLHSELNLSSLELGDSALYFCASSVVPDRKYEQYFGPGTRLTVT.

The CDR3: CASTPGLAGGPGSYNEQFF. The chain combines TRBV28 with TRBJ2-1; the D call from TCRdb, TRBD2, cannot be confirmed without DNA. Germline CDR1 and CDR2: MDHEN and SYDVKM. This CDR3 region has 19 residues.

The chain uses TRBV9 and TRBJ2-1. Germline CDR1 and CDR2: SGDLS and YYNGEE. CDR3 length: 14 amino acids. The CDR3 spells CASSVAANLREQFF.

This chain joins TRBV21-1 and TRBJ1-2; TCRdb's D call, TRBD1, is unchecked because there is no DNA. TRBV21-1 counts as a pseudogene. The CDR3 is 14 residues long. The chain's CDR3 is CASKRGRWAYGYTF.

This chain joins TRBV7-8 and TRBJ1-4; TCRdb calls TRBD1, which cannot be checked without DNA. The germline CDR1 and CDR2 sequences are SGHVS and FQNEAQ. This CDR3 spans 15 amino acids. The CDR3 protein is CASSLDVRGVEKLFF.

The chain carries TRBV7-2 and TRBJ2-1; TCRdb gives TRBD1 as the D gene, but with no DNA this cannot be confirmed. Germline CDR1 reads SGHTA; CDR2 reads FQGNSA. This CDR3 is built from 15 residues. The CDR3 is CASSLEGDRYNEQFF.

The chain combines TRBV9 with TRBJ2-7; TCRdb reports TRBD1, a call that lacks DNA to check it against. Germline loops: CDR1 SGDLS, CDR2 YYNGEE. CDR3 length: 14 amino acids. CDR3: CASSVGTGSDEQYF.

The rearrangement joins TRBV20-1 to TRBJ2-7; lacking DNA, the TRBD1 call made by TCRdb goes unchecked. The CDR3 is 15 residues long. Germline CDR1 and CDR2: DFQATT and SNEGSKA (reference sequence). The CDR3 loop reads CSARSLGTVTYEQYF.

The chain recombines TRBV7-8 with TRBJ2-1; TCRdb's D call, TRBD1, is unchecked because there is no DNA. This CDR3 has 14 residues. Per germline, CDR1 SGHVS and CDR2 FQNEAQ. CDR3 amino acids: CASSLDGTYNEQFF.

V usage is TRBV9 and J usage is TRBJ1-2; there is no DNA to check the TCRdb D call of TRBD1. The CDR3 sequence is 12 residues long. The V gene's germline CDR1 is SGDLS and CDR2 YYNGEE. Here the CDR3 reads CASSPTTGLYTF.

The chain links TRBV20-1 to TRBJ2-7; lacking DNA, the TRBD2 call made by TCRdb goes unchecked. The germline V gene has CDR1 DFQATT and CDR2 SNEGSKA (reference sequence). This CDR3 is 15 amino acids long. This CDR3 is CSARPLAGGPYEQYF.

V usage is TRBV28 and J usage is TRBJ2-7; TCRdb calls TRBD1, which cannot be checked without DNA. The germline V gene has CDR1 MDHEN and CDR2 SYDVKM. This CDR3 spans 14 amino acids. The CDR3 protein is CASSTLTGLYEQYF.

V usage is TRBV5-1 and J usage is TRBJ2-4; without DNA, the TCRdb call of TRBD2 cannot be checked. From germline, CDR1 is SGHRS and CDR2 YFSETQ. The CDR3 sequence is 14 residues long. This CDR3 is CASSLGGAENIQYF.

The V and J genes are TRBV9 and TRBJ1-5; the TCRdb call, TRBD1, lacks DNA for checking. Germline V gives CDR1 SGDLS, CDR2 YYNGEE. This CDR3 region has 15 residues. CDR3 protein: CASSGGQGGNQPQHF.